The 18 T cell receptor beta chains reported below all come from one sample, sequenced in a study of technical replicates of blood from a few donors. Here immunoSEQ multiplex PCR was the method, and the copy in TCRdb shows in-frame clones only, minus some. The repertoire has about 56,000 clones, 80% to 95% of them found once; the top ten carry around 4%. Sequencing used PBMCs. The source of these receptors is a human donor in good health. Some clones in this sample may be carry-over from other donors' samples.

The V call is TRBV5-1, the J call TRBJ1-4, with 9 bases aligning to TRBD1. Germline CDR1 and CDR2: SGHRS and YFSETQ. This CDR3 spans 14 amino acids. V was clipped by 2 bases and J by 8 bases; unmatched bases: 4. For the CDR3, the DNA is TGCGCCAGCAGCTTCGGGACAGGGAAGGAAAAACTGTTTTTT. Protein sequence: CASSFGTGKEKLFF. Full variable domain (rest looked up from reference TRBV5-1 and TRBJ1-4): KAGVTQTPRYLIKTRGQQVTLSCSPISGHRSVSWYQQTPGQGLQFLFEYFSETQRNKGNFPGRFSGRQFSNSRSEMNVSTLELGDSALYLCASSFGTGKEKLFFGSGTQLSVL.

This clone was seen only a few times. The V gene is TRBV2, the J gene TRBJ2-7; 7 bases fit TRBD2. V dropped 7 bases and J dropped 6; count of bases not matched to a gene: 12. Germline V gives CDR1 SNHLY, CDR2 FYNNEI. CDR3 length: 14 amino acids. The CDR3 protein is CASILTSSSSEQYF. The CDR3 coding sequence is TGTGCCAGCATTCTGACTAGCTCCTCTTCCGAGCAGTACTTC.

The rearrangement uses TRBV10-3 and TRBJ2-5; 11 positions agree with TRBD2. The CDR3 totals 14 residues. Germline CDR1 reads ENHRY; CDR2 reads SYGVKD. V was clipped by 6 bases and J by 5 bases; unmatched bases: 5. The CDR3 nucleotides are TGTGCCATCAGCGAACTAGCGGGAGAGGAGACCCAGTACTTC. Amino acid sequence: CAISELAGEETQYF.

The chain has TRBV19 and TRBJ2-7; 15 nucleotides align to TRBD2. Trimming took 3 bases from V and 4 from J; bases not matched to a gene: 1. The V gene's germline CDR1 is LNHDA and CDR2 SQIVND (reference sequence). This CDR3 has 15 residues. The CDR3 region is CASSMGLAGGYEQYF. In DNA, the CDR3 is TGTGCCAGTAGTATGGGACTAGCGGGGGGTTACGAGCAGTACTTC.

The chain joins TRBV30 to TRBJ2-7, with TRBD2 matching over 12 bases. With V trimmed by 0 bases and J by 3 bases, 3 bases remained unmatched. Germline CDR1 reads GTSNPN; CDR2 reads SVGIG (reference sequence). CDR3 length: 15 residues. This chain's CDR3 is CAWSVGLAGIYEQYF. CDR3 DNA sequence: TGTGCCTGGAGTGTTGGACTAGCGGGGATCTACGAGCAGTACTTC.

This chain joins TRBV7-8 and TRBJ1-2; 7 positions match TRBD1. Germline loops: CDR1 SGHVS, CDR2 FQNEAQ. Trimming cost V 5 bases and J 0 bases; bases outside gene matches: 24. This CDR3 comprises 21 residues. CDR3 amino acids: CASSPLAPGGMTGRSNYGYTF. CDR3 bases: TGTGCCAGCAGCCCCCTCGCCCCCGGGGGTATGACAGGGAGGTCTAACTATGGCTACACCTTC.

This clone has more than one count but fewer than ten. V usage is TRBV20-1 and J usage is TRBJ2-7; the D is unclear. The CDR3 totals 10 residues. Germline V gene data show CDR1 as DFQATT and CDR2 as SNEGSKA (reference sequence). Trimming left V 0 bases short and J 6 bases short, with 3 bases between. The CDR3 spells CSARDREQYF. CDR3 nucleotide sequence: TGCAGTGCTAGAGATCGCGAGCAGTACTTC.

The chain has TRBV14 and TRBJ2-3; TRBD2 matches 11 bases. The germline gives CDR1 SGHDN, CDR2 FVKESK. The V gene end was trimmed by 6 bases and the J gene end by 6 bases; junction bases not matched to a gene: 11. CDR3 length equals 16 residues. In DNA, the CDR3 is TGTGCCAGCAGTCAGCTAGCGGGAGGTCCTCATGATACGCAGTATTTT. This codes for CASSQLAGGPHDTQYF. Together with reference TRBV14 and TRBJ2-3, the CDR3 gives the full variable domain: EAGVTQFPSHSVIEKGQTVTLRCDPISGHDNLYWYRRVMGKEIKFLLHFVKESKQDESGMPNNRFLAERTGGTYSTLKVQPAELEDSGVYFCASSQLAGGPHDTQYFGPGTRLTVL.

The chain has TRBV9 and TRBJ2-2; 10 bases line up with TRBD1. Per germline, CDR1 SGDLS and CDR2 YYNGEE. This CDR3 contains 17 residues. V shed 0 bases, J shed 5 bases, and the junction held 7 bases outside the gene matches. The CDR3 is CASSVGETGGRTGELFF. The CDR3 DNA reads as TGTGCCAGCAGCGTAGGAGAGACAGGGGGCAGAACCGGGGAGCTGTTTTTT. The variable domain in full, with the rest retrieved from reference TRBV9 and TRBJ2-2, is DSGVTQTPKHLITATGQRVTLRCSPRSGDLSVYWYQQSLDQGLQFLIQYYNGEERAKGNILERFSAQQFPDLHSELNLSSLELGDSALYFCASSVGETGGRTGELFFGEGSRLTVL.

This sequence joins TRBV4-1 and TRBJ2-1, with 11 bases matching TRBD1. The CDR3 has 16 residues. The ends lost 1 base at V and 6 bases at J; junction bases unmatched: 5. The germline V gene has CDR1 MGHRA and CDR2 YSYEKL. The CDR3 here is CASSQGVDRGLNEQFF. In nucleotides, the CDR3 is TGCGCCAGCAGCCAAGGCGTGGACAGGGGGCTCAATGAGCAGTTCTTC.

This sequence joins TRBV7-9 and TRBJ2-5; D gene ambiguous. The CDR3 covers 13 residues. Germline CDR1 reads SEHNR; CDR2 reads FQNEAQ (reference sequence). Trimming took off 2 bases at V and 0 bases at J, with 4 bases between the two ends. The CDR3: CASSLSDQETQYF. DNA for the CDR3: TGTGCCAGCAGCTTAAGCGACCAAGAGACCCAGTACTTC.

V gene TRBV11-1 combines with J gene TRBJ2-6; D unclear. This CDR3 has 15 amino acids. CDR1 and CDR2 (germline): SGHAT, FQDESV (reference sequence). V lost 5 bases, J lost 0 bases, and 8 bases lay in between. CDR3 sequence reads: CASSPQRSGANVLTF. In nucleotides, the CDR3 is TGTGCCAGCAGCCCTCAGCGCTCTGGGGCCAACGTCCTGACTTTC.

V is TRBV6-5 and J is TRBJ2-7, with 8 bases fitting TRBD1. In germline, CDR1 is MNHEY, CDR2 SVGAGI. This CDR3 is built from 15 residues. Unmatched junction bases numbered 7, after V lost 6 bases and J lost 0 bases. CDR3 in amino acids: CASSPTGGSSYEQYF. DNA for the CDR3: TGTGCCAGCAGCCCAACAGGGGGTTCCTCCTACGAGCAGTACTTC.

The chain joins TRBV7-3 to TRBJ2-3; TRBD2 matches at 7 bases. Germline loops: CDR1 SGHTA, CDR2 FQGTGA. The CDR3 runs 16 residues. V lost 0 bases and J lost 0; bases outside the gene matches: 3. The CDR3 region is CASSLTYSGSTDTQYF. Here the CDR3 DNA reads TGTGCCAGCAGCTTAACCTATAGCGGGAGCACAGATACGCAGTATTTT. Drawing the rest from reference TRBV7-3 and TRBJ2-3, the complete variable domain is GAGVSQTPSNKVTEKGKYVELRCDPISGHTALYWYRQSLGQGPEFLIYFQGTGAADDSGLPNDRFFAVRPEGSVSTLKIQRTERGDSAVYLCASSLTYSGSTDTQYFGPGTRLTVL.

This clone is a singleton in its sample. The gene calls are TRBV5-6 and TRBJ2-3; 13 bases are shared with TRBD2. The CDR3 totals 16 residues. CDR1 and CDR2 from the germline V gene are SGHDT and YYEEEE. J gave up 2 bases and V 7 bases, and 7 bases lay outside the gene matches. The CDR3: CASGRLAGGDTDTQYF. Written as DNA, the CDR3 is TGTGCCAGCGGACGACTAGCGGGGGGCGACACAGATACGCAGTATTTT.

The chain uses TRBV5-1 and TRBJ2-1; 9 bases line up with TRBD2. Looked up from germline, CDR1 is SGHRS and CDR2 is YFSETQ. Germline trimming cut 3 bases from V and 6 bases from J; bases unmatched to any gene: 7. The CDR3 has 15 residues. CDR3 sequence (DNA): TGCGCCAGCAGCTCCACTAGCGGGTGGATCAATGAGCAGTTCTTC. Translation gives CASSSTSGWINEQFF. The full variable domain, rest sourced from reference TRBV5-1 and TRBJ2-1, is KAGVTQTPRYLIKTRGQQVTLSCSPISGHRSVSWYQQTPGQGLQFLFEYFSETQRNKGNFPGRFSGRQFSNSRSEMNVSTLELGDSALYLCASSSTSGWINEQFFGPGTRLTVL.

The V gene is TRBV7-2, the J gene TRBJ2-3, with 14 bases aligning to TRBD2. CDR1 is SGHTA, CDR2 FQGNSA, per germline. With V trimmed by 5 bases and J by 5 bases, 6 bases remained unmatched. This CDR3 has 16 amino acids. The CDR3 DNA follows: TGTGCCAGCAGCCCGGGACTAGCGGGAGTAATAGATACGCAGTATTTT. Translation gives CASSPGLAGVIDTQYF.

This chain joins TRBV5-5 and TRBJ2-5, with TRBD1 identical over 11 bases. The CDR3 totals 16 residues. Germline CDR1 SGHKS, CDR2 YYEKEE (reference sequence). V shed 4 bases, J shed 4 bases, and the junction held 9 bases outside the gene matches. In nucleotides, the CDR3 is TGTGCCAGCAGCCGGCTATTGGGACAGGGGGGAGAGACCCAGTACTTC. This codes for CASSRLLGQGGETQYF.